The sequence of this TCR beta chain was determined in a study of shared clonotypes between healthy human individuals. About the study: Per donor, three plates held CD4 naive cells, three held CD4 memory, two held CD8 naive and one held CD8 memory.

V lost 4 bases, J lost 0 bases, and 10 bases lay in between. Germline CDR1 and CDR2: KGHSH and LQKENI. This CDR3 comprises 15 residues. CD4+ cells underwent separation, giving CD45RA+ naive and CD45RA-negative memory subsets. As concerns this clone: At the DNA level, this CDR3 is encoded by other sequences in the same sample as well.

Sequencing used immunoSEQ multiplex PCR; TCRdb keeps in-frame clones, though not all of them. Of some 1 million clones listed, around 74% are singletons. The sequencing sample was made of memory CD4+ T cells sorted from blood. As for subset: CD45RA-negative fraction. The sequence was obtained from a man aged 18 to 30 in good health. The V gene is TRBV18, the J gene TRBJ1-5, with D perhaps TRBD1 (6 bases). Here the CDR3 reads CASSQGQNSNQPQHF. The CDR3 DNA is TGTGCCAGCTCACAGGGACAAAATAGCAATCAGCCCCAGCATTTT.